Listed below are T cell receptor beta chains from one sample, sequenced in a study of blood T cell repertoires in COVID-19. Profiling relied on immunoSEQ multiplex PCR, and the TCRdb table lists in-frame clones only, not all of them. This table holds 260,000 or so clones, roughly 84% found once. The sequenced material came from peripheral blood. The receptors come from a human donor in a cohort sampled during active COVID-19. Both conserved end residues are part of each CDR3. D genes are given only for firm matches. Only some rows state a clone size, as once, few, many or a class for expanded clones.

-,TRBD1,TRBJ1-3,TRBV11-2,TGTGCCAGCAGACGACAGGGGGAAAGAAACACCATATATTTT,CASRRQGERNTIYF
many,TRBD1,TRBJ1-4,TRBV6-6,TGTGCCAGCAGTTGGAATCCAGGGGGCGGTGAAAAACTGTTTTTT,CASSWNPGGGEKLFF
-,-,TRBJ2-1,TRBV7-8,TGTGCCAGCAGCTTACGAGTCAATGAGCAGTTCTTC,CASSLRVNEQFF
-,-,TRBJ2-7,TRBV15,TGTGCCACCAGCAGAGGGCTAGCGTCCTACGAGCAGTACTTC,CATSRGLASYEQYF
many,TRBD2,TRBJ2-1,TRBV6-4,TGTGCCAGCAGAACACTAGCGGGGGGGCCTAATGAGCAGTTCTTC,CASRTLAGGPNEQFF
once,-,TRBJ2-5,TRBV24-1,TGTGCCACCAGTGACACCGGAACAGGACCGACCCAGTACTTC,CATSDTGTGPTQYF
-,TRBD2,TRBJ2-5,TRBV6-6,TGTGCCAGCAGTCCCGTAGCGGGAGGCCTCCAAGAGACCCAGTACTTC,CASSPVAGGLQETQYF
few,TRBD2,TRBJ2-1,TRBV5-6,TGTGCCAGCAGCGCGATTAGCGGGAGAAAGGATGAGCAGTTCTTC,CASSAISGRKDEQFF
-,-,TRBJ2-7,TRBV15,TGTGCCACCAGCAGAGAGTGGGGGGGCCGGGAGCAGTACTTC,CATSREWGGREQYF
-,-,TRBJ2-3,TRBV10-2,TGCGCCAGCAGTGAACGACTGATCACAGATACGCAGTATTTT,CASSERLITDTQYF
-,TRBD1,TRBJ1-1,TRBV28,TGTGCCAGCAGGGCCGGGACAGGGGGCAGCGTCGACACTGAAGCTTTCTTT,CASRAGTGGSVDTEAFF
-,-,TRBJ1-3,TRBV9,TGTGCCAGCAGCACGACCAGGGTTGGTGGAAACACCATATATTTT,CASSTTRVGGNTIYF
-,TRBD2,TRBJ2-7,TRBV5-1,TGCGCCAGCAGCCCCCGGGAGGGCGGCGCGGGCGAGCAGTACTTC,CASSPREGGAGEQYF
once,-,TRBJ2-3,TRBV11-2,TGTGCCAGCAGCTTAGCAGGCGGGGCCACAGATACGCAGTATTTT,CASSLAGGATDTQYF
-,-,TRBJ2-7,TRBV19,TGTGCCAGTAGTATGGCAGGGACCTACGAGCAGTACTTC,CASSMAGTYEQYF
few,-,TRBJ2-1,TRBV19,TGTGCCAGTAGTATAGATCTAAACTCTGGAGGGGCGCAGTTCTTC,CASSIDLNSGGAQFF
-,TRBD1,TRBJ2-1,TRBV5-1,TGCGCCAGCACAGGGACAGGGGCCTCGTCCGGCTACAATGAGCAGTTCTTC,CASTGTGASSGYNEQFF
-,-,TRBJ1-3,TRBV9,TGTGCCAGCAGCCCCCGGTGGGCTCAAGGAAACACCATATATTTT,CASSPRWAQGNTIYF
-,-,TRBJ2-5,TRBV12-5,TGTGCTAGTGGTTTGGTACTGGGACTGCCGGGTAGGCCCCAGTACTTC,CASGLVLGLPGRPQYF
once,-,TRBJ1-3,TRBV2,TGTGCCAGCAGTAACAGGGCGCTCTCTGGAAACACCATATATTTT,CASSNRALSGNTIYF
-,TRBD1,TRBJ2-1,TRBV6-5,TGTGCCAGCAGTTACGGGACAGGGGAATACAATGAGCAGTTCTTC,CASSYGTGEYNEQFF
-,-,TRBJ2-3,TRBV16,TGTGCCAGCAGCATGGGAGATACAGATACGCAGTATTTT,CASSMGDTDTQYF
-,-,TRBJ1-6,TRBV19,TGTGCCAGCGAAAGGACTTTTCGGGCCCCCGGCGATTCACCCCTCCACTTT,CASERTFRAPGDSPLHF
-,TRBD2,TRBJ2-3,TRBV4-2,TGTGCCAGCAGCCAAGAATGGACTAGCGTACCGCAGTATTTT,CASSQEWTSVPQYF
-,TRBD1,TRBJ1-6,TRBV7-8,TGTGCCAGCAGCCTACGGACAGGGCAGGGTTCACCCCTCCACTTT,CASSLRTGQGSPLHF
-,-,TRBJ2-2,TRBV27,TGTGCCAGCAGTTTATTGGTAGCGGCGAACACCGGGGAGCTGTTTTTT,CASSLLVAANTGELFF
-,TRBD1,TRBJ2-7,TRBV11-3,TGTGCCAGCAGCTTAGATGGGACAGGGACCTACGAGCAGTACTTC,CASSLDGTGTYEQYF
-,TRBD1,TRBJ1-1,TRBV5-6,TGTGCCAGCAGCTGGGGACCGGACAGGGGTTGGGGCACTGAAGCTTTCTTT,CASSWGPDRGWGTEAFF
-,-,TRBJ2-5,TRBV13,TGTGCCAGCAGCCTAGGGGGGGCTCAGACCCAGTACTTC,CASSLGGAQTQYF
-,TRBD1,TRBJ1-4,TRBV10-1,TGCGCCAGCAGTCCGGGACAGGACTATGAAAAACTGTTTTTT,CASSPGQDYEKLFF
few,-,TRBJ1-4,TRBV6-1,TGTGCCAGCAGTGAAGTTGAAGAGGCTCCTGGAAAACTGTTTTTT,CASSEVEEAPGKLFF
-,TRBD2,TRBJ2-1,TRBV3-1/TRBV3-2,TGTGCCAGCAGCCCCCCCGGGACTAGGGTCAATGAGCAGTTCTTC,CASSPPGTRVNEQFF
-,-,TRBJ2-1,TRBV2,TGTGCCAGCAGCGCGGGGAGCCTCAATGAGCAGTTCTTC,CASSAGSLNEQFF
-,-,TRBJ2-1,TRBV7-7,TGTGCTAGCAGCCGAGAAGCGGGCTACAATGAGCAGTTCTTC,CASSREAGYNEQFF
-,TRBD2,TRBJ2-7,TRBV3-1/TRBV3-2,TGTGCCAGCAGCCACCTAGCGGGAGGAAAAATCGAGCAGTACTTC,CASSHLAGGKIEQYF
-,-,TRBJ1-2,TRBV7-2,TGTGCCAGCAGCTTAGATCCAGGGGCAGAGACCCTTTATGGCTACACCTTC,CASSLDPGAETLYGYTF
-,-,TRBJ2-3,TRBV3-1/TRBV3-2,TGTGCCAGCAGCCTCGGACTTAACACAGATACGCAGTATTTT,CASSLGLNTDTQYF
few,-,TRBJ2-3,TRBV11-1,TGTGCCAGCAGCCTCACTAGGACTAAGGGAGATACGCAGTATTTT,CASSLTRTKGDTQYF
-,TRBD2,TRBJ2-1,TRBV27,TGTGCCAGCAGTTTTACTAGCGGGAATGAGCAGTTCTTC,CASSFTSGNEQFF
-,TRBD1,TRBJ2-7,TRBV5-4,TGTGCCAGCAGCTCGGGACAGCGCTACGAGCAGTACTTC,CASSSGQRYEQYF
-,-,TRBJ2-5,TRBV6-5,TGTGCCAGCAGTCCACGGGAGACCCAGTACTTC,CASSPRETQYF
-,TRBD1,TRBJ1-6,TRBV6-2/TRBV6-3,TGTGCCAGCAGTTACCGGGACAGTCCATCCTCACCCCTCCACTTT,CASSYRDSPSSPLHF
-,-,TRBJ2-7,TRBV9,TGTGCCAGCAGCCCCCACCCGGAGTCCTCCTACGAGCAGTACTTC,CASSPHPESSYEQYF
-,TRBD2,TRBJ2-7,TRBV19,TGTGCCACTACTAGCGGGGGGGCCGCCTACGAGCAGTACTTC,CATTSGGAAYEQYF
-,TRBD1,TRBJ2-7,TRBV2,TGTGCCAGCGCGGGACAGGGGGGCTACGAGCAGTACTTC,CASAGQGGYEQYF
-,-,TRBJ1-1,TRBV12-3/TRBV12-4,TGTGCCAGCAGCCTTGACAGTTGGACTGAAGCTTTCTTT,CASSLDSWTEAFF
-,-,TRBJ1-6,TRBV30,TGTGCCTGGGAATCGGGCATCCCGCCGGGGTATTCACCCCTCCACTTT,CAWESGIPPGYSPLHF
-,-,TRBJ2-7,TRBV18,TGTGCCAGCTCACCAACATCCGATTCTTCCTACGAGCAGTACTTC,CASSPTSDSSYEQYF
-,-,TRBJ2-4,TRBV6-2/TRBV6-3,TGTGCCAGCAGCTCCTCCGGGGGATCGAACATTCAGTACTTC,CASSSSGGSNIQYF
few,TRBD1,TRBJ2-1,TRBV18,TGTGCCAGCTCACCCAGGACAGGGGGATCCAATGAGCAGTTCTTC,CASSPRTGGSNEQFF
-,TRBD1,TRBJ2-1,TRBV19,TGTGCCAGTAGTACCTGGGGACAGGGGGTATCTGGGGAGCAGTTCTTC,CASSTWGQGVSGEQFF